The following is a TCR beta chain sequence with its context. Some clones are missing from TCRdb's copy, which holds only in-frame ones; the method was immunoSEQ multiplex PCR. The table lists 30,000 to 40,000 clones, about 86% of them singletons. The data are from a study of control samples from healthy donors and cancer patients. The sequenced sample consisted of PBMCs. This sequence originates from a woman in her thirties or forties with lung cancer.

CDR3 amino acids: CASSFGGTNIQYF. CDR3 nucleotides: TGTGCCAGCAGCTTCGGGGGAACAAACATTCAGTACTTC. V usage is TRBV11-2 and J usage is TRBJ2-4, with a weak D call TRBD2 (6 bases). The V and J ends lost 3 bases and 6 bases respectively, with 9 bases between them. This CDR3 spans 13 amino acids. CDR1 is SGHAT, CDR2 FQNNGV, per germline.